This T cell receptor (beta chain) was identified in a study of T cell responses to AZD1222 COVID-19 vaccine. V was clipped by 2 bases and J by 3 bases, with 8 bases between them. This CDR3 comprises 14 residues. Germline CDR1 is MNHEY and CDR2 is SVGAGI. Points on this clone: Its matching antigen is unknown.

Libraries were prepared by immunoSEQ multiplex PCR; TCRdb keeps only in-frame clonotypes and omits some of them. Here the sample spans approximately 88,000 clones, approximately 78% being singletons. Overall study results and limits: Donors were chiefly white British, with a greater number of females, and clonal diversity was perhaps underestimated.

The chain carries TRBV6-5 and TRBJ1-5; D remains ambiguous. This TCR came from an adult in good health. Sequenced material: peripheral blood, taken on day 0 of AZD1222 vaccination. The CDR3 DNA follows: TGTGCCAGCAGTTACAATGGTAACAATCAGCCCCAGCATTTT. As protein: CASSYNGNNQPQHF.